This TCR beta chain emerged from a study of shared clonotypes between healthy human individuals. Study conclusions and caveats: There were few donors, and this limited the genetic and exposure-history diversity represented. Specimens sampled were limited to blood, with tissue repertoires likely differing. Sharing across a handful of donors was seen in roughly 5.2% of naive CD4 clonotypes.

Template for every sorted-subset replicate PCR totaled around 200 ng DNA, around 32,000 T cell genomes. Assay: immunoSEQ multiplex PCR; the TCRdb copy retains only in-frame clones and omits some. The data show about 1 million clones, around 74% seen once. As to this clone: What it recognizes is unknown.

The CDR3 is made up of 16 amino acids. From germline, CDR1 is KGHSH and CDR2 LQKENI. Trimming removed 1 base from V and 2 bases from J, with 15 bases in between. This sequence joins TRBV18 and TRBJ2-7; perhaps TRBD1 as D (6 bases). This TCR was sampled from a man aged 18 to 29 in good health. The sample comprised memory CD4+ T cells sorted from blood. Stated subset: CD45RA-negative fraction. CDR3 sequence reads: CASSPRDNLPTYEQYF. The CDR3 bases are TGTGCCAGCTCACCACGGGACAACCTTCCGACCTACGAGCAGTACTTC.